This paragraph reports one T cell receptor (beta chain). Its specificity is not known. The data stem from a study of T cell responses to AZD1222 COVID-19 vaccine. Turning to the study itself: Investigators merged groups given second doses at roughly 4 or roughly 12 weeks.

Study results and limitations: Close to half of spike-specific TCRs reportedly recognize unmutated variant regions. There were mostly white British donors and more females than males, and clonal diversity was possibly underestimated.

Germline loops: CDR1 MNHNY, CDR2 SVGAGI (reference sequence). V shed 6 bases and J 5 bases; nucleotides not matched to a gene: 12. The CDR3 consists of 15 residues. Assay used: immunoSEQ multiplex PCR; TCRdb lists only in-frame clones, some missing. This table has 72,000 or so clones, 85% appearing once. The J gene is TRBJ2-7, the V gene TRBV6-6, with 8 positions matching TRBD1. The specimen comprised peripheral blood, sampled on day 0 of AZD1222 vaccination. The sequence was collected from an adult in good health. The CDR3 spells CASSPGQGQFDEQYF. The CDR3 coding sequence is TGTGCCAGCAGCCCTGGACAGGGACAATTCGACGAGCAGTACTTC.